A selection of T cell receptor beta chains follows, all from one sample in a study of T cell responses to AZD1222 COVID-19 vaccine. Some clones are missing from TCRdb's copy, which holds only in-frame ones; the method was immunoSEQ multiplex PCR. This table has about 140,000 clones, approximately 92% appearing once. The input for sequencing was peripheral blood, taken 28 days after the second AZD1222 dose. These TCRs come from an adult who received the AZD1222 COVID-19 vaccine. Each CDR3 is given with its conserved first and last residue. The D gene is left open where the match is weak. Size is omitted from some rows. Given values are once, few, many or a class for expanded clones.

-	-	TRBJ2-3	TRBV18	TGTGCCAGCTCTCGAGAGAGTTCCATACCCACTAGCACAGATACGCAGTATTTT	CASSRESSIPTSTDTQYF
TRBD1	-	TRBJ1-5	TRBV4-1	TGCGCCAGCAGCAGCCCGGGACAGGGTATCACAGCCCAGCATTTT	CASSSPGQGITAQHF
-	-	TRBJ1-1	TRBV6-2/TRBV6-3	TGTGCCAGCAGTTACGGGAGGAACACTGAAGCTTTCTTT	CASSYGRNTEAFF
TRBD1	-	TRBJ1-2	TRBV28	TGTGCCAGCGGTGATGGACAGGGGGTTCGGTATGGCTACACCTTC	CASGDGQGVRYGYTF
-	-	TRBJ1-1	TRBV7-2	TGTGCCAGCAGCTTAGTGAGGGAGAGCGGGTGGGTGAACACTGAAGCTTTCTTT	CASSLVRESGWVNTEAFF
-	-	TRBJ1-1	TRBV10-3	TGTGCCATCAGTATGGGTGTCGGACATGATTGGGGCACTGAAGCTTTCTTT	CAISMGVGHDWGTEAFF
-	-	TRBJ1-3	TRBV14	TGTGCCAGCAGCCAAGTACTCGCCGTTGGTATTGGAAACACCATATATTTT	CASSQVLAVGIGNTIYF
TRBD1	-	TRBJ2-7	TRBV10-1	TGCGCCAGCAGTGAGGAAGACAGGGTGAGTTACGAGCAGTACTTC	CASSEEDRVSYEQYF
TRBD1	-	TRBJ1-6	TRBV28	TGTGCCAGCAGTCCCCGACAGGGATCCTCACCCCTCCACTTT	CASSPRQGSSPLHF
-	-	TRBJ1-1	TRBV19	TGTGCCAGTAGCCCGGTGGGGAGCACTGAAGCTTTCTTT	CASSPVGSTEAFF
TRBD2	-	TRBJ2-3	TRBV30	TGTGCCTCCCGGACTAGCAGTCGAGCAGATACGCAGTATTTT	CASRTSSRADTQYF
-	-	TRBJ2-7	TRBV23-1	TGCGCCAGCAGTCGTAGGGAGAGGGACGAGCAGTACTTC	CASSRRERDEQYF
-	-	TRBJ2-7	TRBV6-5	TGTGCCAGCAGCCGAGGGGGGGGAGAAGGGTACGAGCAGTACTTC	CASSRGGGEGYEQYF
-	-	TRBJ2-7	TRBV28	TGTGCCAGCAGACGGGGTATCGGTCCCTACGAGCAGTACTTC	CASRRGIGPYEQYF
TRBD1	once	TRBJ2-1	TRBV4-1	TGCGCCAGCAGCCTAGGGGGCTCGATCCCCAATGAGCAGTTCTTC	CASSLGGSIPNEQFF
TRBD1	once	TRBJ2-3	TRBV4-1	TGCGCCAGCAGCCCCCGAGCCGGGACAGGGTCGAGGGATACGCAGTATTTT	CASSPRAGTGSRDTQYF
-	-	TRBJ1-1	TRBV7-2	TGTGCCAGCAGCTTAGTGTCGGGAAACACTGAAGCTTTCTTT	CASSLVSGNTEAFF
TRBD1	-	TRBJ2-7	TRBV5-6	TGTGCCAGCAGCGGTGACAGGGCCCTCGGCCCCGAGCAGTACTTC	CASSGDRALGPEQYF
-	-	TRBJ1-1	TRBV30	TGTGCCTGGATTCTCGGGGGAACAGCAGCTTTCTTT	CAWILGGTAAFF
-	-	TRBJ1-2	TRBV5-4	TGTGCCAGCAGCGAGTCGACAGGAATTGGCTACACCTTC	CASSESTGIGYTF
-	once	TRBJ2-2	TRBV9	TGTGCCAGCAGCGTAACGGGAGTATACACCGGGGAGCTGTTTTTT	CASSVTGVYTGELFF
-	-	TRBJ1-2	TRBV19	TGTGCCAGTAGTATAGAGGGAGGGGCGAACTATGGCTACACCTTC	CASSIEGGANYGYTF
-	-	TRBJ1-1	TRBV11-1	TGTGCCAGCAGCCAAGAGTACGGGGGCCCCACTGAAGCTTTCTTT	CASSQEYGGPTEAFF
TRBD1	few	TRBJ1-2	TRBV19	TGTGCCAGTCTGATGACAGGGCGGATATATGGCTACACCTTC	CASLMTGRIYGYTF
-	-	TRBJ2-1	TRBV18	TGTGCCAGCTCACCCGGGAGCTCCTACAATGAGCAGTTCTTC	CASSPGSSYNEQFF
TRBD2	-	TRBJ2-2	TRBV4-1	TGCGCCAGCAGCCAAGTCCGGGCGGGAGGCCCCGGGGAGCTGTTTTTT	CASSQVRAGGPGELFF
TRBD1	-	TRBJ1-2	TRBV5-1	TGCGCCAGCAGCTCGAGACAGGGGGCGGACTATGGCTACACCTTC	CASSSRQGADYGYTF
-	-	TRBJ1-6	TRBV6-4	TGTGCCAGCAGTGCGGAGGACACTAATAATTCACCCCTCCACTTT	CASSAEDTNNSPLHF
TRBD1	-	TRBJ1-1	TRBV19	TGTGCCAGTAGTATAGGAACGGGACAGGGTCAAGCTGAAGCTTTCTTT	CASSIGTGQGQAEAFF